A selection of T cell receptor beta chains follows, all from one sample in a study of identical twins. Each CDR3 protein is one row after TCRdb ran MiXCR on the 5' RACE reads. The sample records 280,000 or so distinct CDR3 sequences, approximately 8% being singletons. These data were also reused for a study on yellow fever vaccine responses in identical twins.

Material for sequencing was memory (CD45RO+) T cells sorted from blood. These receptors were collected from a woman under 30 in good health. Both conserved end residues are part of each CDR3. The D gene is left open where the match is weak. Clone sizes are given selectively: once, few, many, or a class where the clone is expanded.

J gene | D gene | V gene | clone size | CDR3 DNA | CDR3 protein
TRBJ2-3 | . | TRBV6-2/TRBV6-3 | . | TGTGCCAGCAGTTACTCAAGGGGGGCCCCCACAGATACGCAGTATTTT | CASSYSRGAPTDTQYF
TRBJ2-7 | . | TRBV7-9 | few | TGTGCCAGCAGCTTAGGAGGACTCCGGTACTACGAGCAGTACTTC | CASSLGGLRYYEQYF
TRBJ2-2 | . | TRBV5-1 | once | TGCGCCGGCAGCTTGGTGGGGGATAACACCGGGGAGCTGTTTTTT | CAGSLVGDNTGELFF
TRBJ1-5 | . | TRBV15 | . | TGTGCCACCAGCAGAGATCCCTGGCAGGTCAATAGCAATCAGCCCCAGCATTTT | CATSRDPWQVNSNQPQHF
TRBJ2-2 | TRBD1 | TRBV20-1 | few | TGCAGTGCTAGAGGGACAGGGGGGAACACCGGGGAGCTGTTTTTT | CSARGTGGNTGELFF
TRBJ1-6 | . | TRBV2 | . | TGTGCCAGCAGTGACTGGGGCCTACAGATTAATTCACCCCTCCACTTT | CASSDWGLQINSPLHF
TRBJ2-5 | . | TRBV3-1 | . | TGTGCCAGCAGGACCAATAAGGGAGAGACCCAGTACTTC | CASRTNKGETQYF
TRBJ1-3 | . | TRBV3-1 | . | TGTGCCAGCAGCCCAGCTGGGGTTTCGAACTCTGGAAACACCATATATTTT | CASSPAGVSNSGNTIYF
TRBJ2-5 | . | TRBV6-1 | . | TGTGCCAGCAGTGAAATGCGCGTAGGGACCCAGTACTTC | CASSEMRVGTQYF
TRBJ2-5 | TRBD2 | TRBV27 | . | TGTGCCAGCAGTTTACGGCTAGCGGGGGAGGAGACCCAGTACTTC | CASSLRLAGEETQYF
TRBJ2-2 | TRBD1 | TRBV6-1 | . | TGTGCCAGCAGTCAGGGACAGCCGAACACCGGGGAGCTGTTTTTT | CASSQGQPNTGELFF
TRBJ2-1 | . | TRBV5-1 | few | TGCGCCAGCAGCTTGATTCTAGCGATATACAATGAGCAGTTCTTC | CASSLILAIYNEQFF
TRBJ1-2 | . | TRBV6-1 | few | TGTGCCAGCAGTGACCGGGGCTTTGGCTACACCTTC | CASSDRGFGYTF
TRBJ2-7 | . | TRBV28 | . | TGTGCCAGCGGGGCAGGGGGGGCCCTACTAGGGCAGTACTTC | CASGAGGALLGQYF
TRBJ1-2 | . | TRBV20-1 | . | TGCAGTGCTAGACTACAGGGCCTTAACTATGGCTACACCTTC | CSARLQGLNYGYTF
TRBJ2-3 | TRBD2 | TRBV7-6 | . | TGTGCCAGCAGCTTAGGCTACACTCATCGCGGGAGTTCAGATACGCAGTATTTT | CASSLGYTHRGSSDTQYF
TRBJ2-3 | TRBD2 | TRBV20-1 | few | TGCAGTGCTAGTCCGGCGGGGGGGCAGGGGACAGATACGCAGTATTTT | CSASPAGGQGTDTQYF
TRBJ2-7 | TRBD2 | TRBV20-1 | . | TGCAGTGCTAGACCCAGCGGGGTTGCCTACGAGCAGTACTTC | CSARPSGVAYEQYF
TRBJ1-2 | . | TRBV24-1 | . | TGTGCCACCAGTGAGTTCAGCTCACATGGCTACACCTTC | CATSEFSSHGYTF
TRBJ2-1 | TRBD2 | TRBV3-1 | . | TGTGCCAGCAGCCAAGAACCCAGGCCGGGAGCGGGAGTTTACAATTCGGGTGAGCAGTTCTTC | CASSQEPRPGAGVYNSGEQFF
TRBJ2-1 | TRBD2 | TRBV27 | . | TGTGCCAGCAGTTTCGCTAGCGGGGGGGCCGGGAAAAATGAGCAGTTCTTC | CASSFASGGAGKNEQFF
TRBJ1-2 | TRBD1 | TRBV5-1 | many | TGCGCCAGCCGTCCCGACAGGGACTATGGCTACACCTTC | CASRPDRDYGYTF
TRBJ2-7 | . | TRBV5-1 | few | TGCGCCAGCAGCGCGGGCAGGATTCCCTACGAGCAGTACTTC | CASSAGRIPYEQYF
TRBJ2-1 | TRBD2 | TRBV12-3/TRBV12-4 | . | TGTGCCAGCAGCTACCGGACTAGCGGGAGGGTGCGCAATGAGCAGTTCTTC | CASSYRTSGRVRNEQFF
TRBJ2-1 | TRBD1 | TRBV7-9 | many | TGTGCCAGCAGCACGGGACAGGAGTTTGTCAATGAGCAGTTCTTC | CASSTGQEFVNEQFF
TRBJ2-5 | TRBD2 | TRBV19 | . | TGTGCCAGTAGTATAGGCCGCTGGACTAGCGGGACCCAGTACTTC | CASSIGRWTSGTQYF